Included here is one TCR beta chain sequence, with context. The data derive from a study of blood T cell repertoires in COVID-19. The overall study: Nucleic acid was either cDNA or gDNA, and it came from T cells, B-cell-depleted T cells, or PBMCs.

The study assigned cohorts using participant-reported clinical history. In the original analysis: Amplified reference gene primers provided the basis for estimating nucleated cell counts. Sequencing was performed with immunoSEQ multiplex PCR; in TCRdb, only in-frame clones are kept and a portion is missing. V and J calls and clone size are as listed in that table; D and trimming were resolved from the DNA. Of around 250,000 clones in the sample, around 88% were seen once. This clonotype originated in a woman between 40 and 55 years old with acute COVID-19. The sequenced sample consisted of PBMCs or T cells enriched from blood (not recorded which).

The CDR3 nucleotides read TGTGCCACCAGTGACATGAACACTGAAGCTTTCTTT. It encodes CATSDMNTEAFF. The V call is TRBV24-1, the J call TRBJ1-1; no reliable D call. The CDR3 is made up of 12 amino acids. Germline values: CDR1 KGHDR, CDR2 SFDVKD. Trimming took off 4 bases at V and 0 bases at J, with 2 bases between the two ends.